The T cell receptor beta chain under discussion was sequenced for a study of cytomegalovirus exposure and HLA in healthy donors. Method: immunoSEQ multiplex PCR; TCRdb's copy keeps in-frame clones and lacks some. The sample lists some 170,000 clones; approximately 80% were seen once. The CDR3 runs 14 residues. CDR1 is SGHVS and CDR2 is FNYEAQ in the germline V gene. The V segment lost 5 bases and the J segment 6 bases; nucleotides outside the gene matches: 8. Donors came from a validation cohort of some 130 subjects, distinct from the first 666-subject cohort. Sequences were obtained from PBMCs. The gene calls are TRBV7-6 and TRBJ2-7, with TRBD1 matching 9 bases. The source of this sequence is a man aged 25 to 40 in good health and CMV-seropositive. This chain's CDR3 is CASSPGQGLVEQYF. The CDR3 bases are TGTGCCAGCAGCCCCGGACAGGGGCTCGTCGAGCAGTACTTC.